This TCR beta chain is from a study of T-cell memory formation after mild COVID-19 (dated by TCRdb to the early 2020s). For the wider study: TCR sequence clusters from the two donors were largely donor specific. In a couple of donors, T-cell clones that expanded and contracted after mild COVID-19 were followed by sequencing TCRalpha and TCRbeta repertoires longitudinally. The cohort was made up of two young adult volunteers, one female and one male, who were previously healthy.

The paper as a whole reports these results and caveats: Contracting CD4+ clones were located mainly in the CM and EM memory subsets, whereas CD8+ clones were found to be enriched in EMRA. Whether the second-wave clones peaking on day 37 were SARS-CoV-2 specific was not confirmed. Some responding clones were found in pre-infection memory, which suggests that pre-existing cross-reactive memory T cells took part in the SARS-CoV-2 response. The study included only a couple of mild cases, and larger cohorts that include severe cases with pre-infection samples were judged to be necessary. Clones contracting from day 15 to 85 had balanced CD4/CD8 phenotypes, while a second wave expanding from day 15 to 37 was biased towards CD4+.

The germline V gene specifies SGHTA as CDR1 and FQGTGA as CDR2. Relative to germline, V is missing 5 bases and J is missing 3 bases, with 6 bases of the junction outside any gene match. From cysteine to phenylalanine, the CDR3 is 14 amino acids long. The only DNA kept is the CDR3, 42 bases in frame from the first base. This clonotype was recorded a few times. Its antigen remains unidentified. No clone much larger than this one lies a single base away; base qualities are absent. The instrument given in TCRdb is Illumina NovaSeq 6000. Using 5'RACE with constant-segment primers, TCRalpha and TCRbeta cDNA libraries were constructed, with sample barcodes and unique molecular identifiers added in the process. RNA was extracted from every sample with Trizol reagent. Library amplification was performed in two PCR steps, and a second sample barcode and Illumina TruSeq adapters were introduced in the second step. The libraries were sequenced on an Illumina NovaSeq using 2 x 150 bp paired-end reads. In the source study's methods: Reads were demultiplexed and collapsed into UMI-guided consensus sequences with migec v1.2.7. Using mixcr v2.1.11, UMI consensuses were aligned to TRA and TRB V and J templates and then assembled into clonotypes. A clonotype was counted as expanded or contracted only if both edgeR and NoisET called the change significant, with noise models trained on biological replicates. For edgeR calls, a false discovery rate-adjusted p below 0.01 and a log2 fold-change threshold of 1 were applied. As an exploratory analysis of dynamics, PCA with hierarchical clustering was applied to max-normalized trajectories of the 1000 most abundant clonotypes. Each responding clone was given a CD4 or CD8 phenotype based on the CD4+ and CD8+ repertoires, which had been sequenced separately. The raw public reads went through TCRdb reprocessing: fastp at Q25, MiXCR clone calling, in-frame beta chains kept. For every CDR3 protein sequence, its rows merge into one entry that carries the most common genes and DNA. In this record, the V and J calls reflect TCRdb's handling and not the investigators' own analysis. The sample table shows 470,000 or so distinct CDR3 sequences, and more than 20% are seen once. The ten largest clones take up roughly an eighth of the sample.

Ficoll-Paque density gradient centrifugation was the method used to isolate PBMCs. The sequencing sample was made of PBMCs or a T cell subset sorted from them (not recorded which). The chain couples TRBV7-3 to TRBJ1-1; TRBD1 matches 7 bases in the middle. The sequence came from an adult woman who had mild COVID-19 (a few samples of this study predate the infection). The sample titles of this study are shuffled in the database, so cell type and time point are left out; the donor was told from shared clones. CDR3 protein: CASSPQGEDTEAFF. The DNA sequence is as follows: TGTGCCAGCAGCCCCCAGGGGGAAGACACTGAAGCTTTCTTT.